These 30 T cell receptor beta chains came from one sample sequenced in a study of T cell repertoires in cytomegalovirus infection. TCRdb processed the reads anew with MiXCR; each CDR3 protein has one entry. The sample consists of around 290,000 distinct CDR3 sequences, about a quarter of them appearing once. Sequenced: PBMCs. The receptors derive from a human donor in good health (CMV status not recorded). Some clones in this sample may be carry-over from other donors' samples.

This clonotype was seen many times. The gene calls are TRBV6-5 and TRBJ2-7; a possible D gene is TRBD1 (5 bases). The V end was cut by 2 bases, the J end by 2 bases, with 10 bases between. The germline CDR1 and CDR2 sequences are MNHEY and SVGAGI. The CDR3 extends over 14 amino acids. Here the CDR3 reads CASSYGRVTYEQYF. As DNA, the CDR3 is TGTGCCAGCAGTTACGGCAGGGTGACCTACGAGCAGTACTTC.

This clonotype was detected only a few times. The chain joins TRBV5-4 to TRBJ1-6, with 8 bases identical to TRBD1. J was trimmed by 10 bases and V by 1 base; bases with no gene match: 7. The CDR3 covers 15 residues. In germline, CDR1 is SGHNT, CDR2 YYREEE (reference sequence). In DNA form, the CDR3 reads TGTGCCAGCAGCTTGCGGACAGGGCCGGGGTCACCCCTCCACTTT. Protein: CASSLRTGPGSPLHF.

The chain carries TRBV10-3 and TRBJ2-1; 9 bases align to TRBD1. The CDR3 contains 14 residues. Per the germline V gene, CDR1 is ENHRY and CDR2 is SYGVKD. V gave up 6 bases and J gave up 2 bases; unmatched junction bases: 2. The CDR3 DNA follows: TGTGCCATCAGGACAGGGGGAACCTACAATGAGCAGTTCTTC. It yields the protein CAIRTGGTYNEQFF.

The chain is built from TRBV6-2 or TRBV6-3 and TRBJ1-1; unclear D gene. With 3 bases removed from V and 1 base from J, the gap between germline ends came to 9 bases. Per the germline V gene, CDR1 is MNHEY and CDR2 is SVGEGT. This CDR3 region has 14 residues. CDR3 sequence (DNA): TGTGCCAGCAGTTATCAAGTGTCGAACACTGAAGCTTTCTTT. Translated, it gives CASSYQVSNTEAFF.

Many counts were recorded for this clonotype. This chain connects TRBV28 to TRBJ1-5; 8 nucleotides agree with TRBD1. Germline trimming cut 6 bases from V and 7 bases from J; bases unmatched to any gene: 5. Germline V lookup: CDR1 MDHEN, CDR2 SYDVKM. The CDR3 consists of 13 residues. The CDR3 sequence: CASRKQGEQPQHF. The CDR3 DNA is TGTGCCAGCAGGAAACAGGGGGAACAGCCCCAGCATTTT.

The genes are TRBV15 and TRBJ2-3, with D hard to call. Germline values: CDR1 LNHNV, CDR2 YYDKDF (reference sequence). This CDR3 comprises 16 residues. Trimming cost V 1 base and J 0 bases, with 11 bases left between them. Here the CDR3 reads CATSRGRTSSTDTQYF. CDR3 DNA sequence: TGTGCCACCAGCAGAGGTAGAACATCTAGCACAGATACGCAGTATTTT.

This sequence joins TRBV7-2 and TRBJ1-2, with unresolved D. This CDR3 is 13 amino acids long. Germline lookup yields CDR1 SGHTA and CDR2 FQGNSA. V was cut by 6 bases and J by 4 bases, with 12 bases left in between. As DNA, the CDR3 is TGTGCCAGCAGAACCCAGGTCGCCTATGGCTACACCTTC. It yields the protein CASRTQVAYGYTF.

This clonotype appeared a few times. The CDR3: CASSPPLAGTGLYEQYF. Written as DNA, the CDR3 is TGTGCCAGCTCACCACCGCTAGCTGGGACAGGGTTATACGAGCAGTACTTC. V and J are TRBV18 and TRBJ2-7; 9 bases are shared with TRBD1. Germline CDR1 is KGHSH and CDR2 is LQKENI. J lost 4 bases, V lost 0 bases, and 10 bases had no gene match. The CDR3 runs to 17 residues.

This clonotype was seen ten or more times. The V call is TRBV7-9, the J call TRBJ1-6; D gene ambiguous. CDR1 is SEHNR, CDR2 FQNEAQ, per germline (reference sequence). The V end lost 0 bases, the J end lost 11 bases, and 14 bases lay between the germline ends. The CDR3 spans 15 residues. Written as DNA, the CDR3 is TGTGCCAGCAGCTTAGCGGGCCCCACTATTCCACCCCTCCACTTT. Its translation is CASSLAGPTIPPLHF.

This clonotype was seen many times. The chain combines TRBV7-2 with TRBJ1-5; TRBD1 is a possible D gene (5 bases). The germline CDR1 and CDR2 sequences are SGHTA and FQGNSA. The CDR3 runs to 16 residues. The ends were cut back, 1 base at V and 2 bases at J, with 12 bases in the middle. Here the CDR3 DNA reads TGTGCCAGCAGCTTAGTTGGTCGAGGGGGCAATCAGCCCCAGCATTTT. Its translation is CASSLVGRGGNQPQHF.

The sample holds many counts of this clonotype. The J gene is TRBJ2-6, the V gene TRBV7-8; D is unresolved. Trimming stripped 3 bases from V and 0 bases from J, with 12 bases between. Germline lookup yields CDR1 SGHVS and CDR2 FQNEAQ. There are 17 residues in the CDR3. CDR3 DNA: TGTGCCAGCAGCTTCGCCGGGCGGAGCTCTGGGGCCAACGTCCTGACTTTC. Its translation: CASSFAGRSSGANVLTF. The full variable domain, in which reference TRBV7-8 and TRBJ2-6 provide the parts outside the CDR3, is GAGVSQSPRYKVAKRGQDVALRCDPISGHVSLFWYQQALGQGPEFLTYFQNEAQLDKSGLPSDRFFAERPEGSVSTLKIQRTQQEDSAVYLCASSFAGRSSGANVLTFGAGSRLTVL.

In its sample, this clonotype was seen a few times. The rearrangement joins TRBV7-6 to TRBJ2-7, with D unresolved. V was shortened by 7 bases and J by 4 bases, with 5 bases between the two germline ends. The CDR3 loop spans 10 amino acids. CDR1 SGHVS and CDR2 FNYEAQ come from the germline V gene. The CDR3 reads CASKDYEQYF. DNA of the CDR3: TGTGCCAGCAAGGATTACGAGCAGTACTTC.

This clonotype appeared a few times. The chain uses TRBV7-2 and TRBJ2-3; the D is unclear. Germline V gene lookup returns CDR1 SGHTA and CDR2 FQGNSA. The CDR3 has 17 residues. The V gene lost 7 bases and the J gene lost 0 bases, with 20 bases spanning the gap. In nucleotides, the CDR3 is TGTGCCAGCACCACCCATACGTTACGAACTAGCACAGATACGCAGTATTTT. Amino acids: CASTTHTLRTSTDTQYF.

This clonotype was recorded a few times. The rearrangement uses TRBV5-5 and TRBJ2-1, with 7 bases that match TRBD2. CDR3 length: 17 residues. V was pared by 3 bases and J by 0 bases, with 9 bases of the junction left unmatched. Germline V CDR1 and CDR2: SGHKS, YYEKEE (reference sequence). CDR3 loop: CASSWGGAVSSYNEQFF. For the CDR3, the DNA is TGTGCCAGCAGCTGGGGGGGAGCCGTGAGCTCCTACAATGAGCAGTTCTTC.

This clonotype has at least ten counts. The chain has TRBV7-6 and TRBJ2-3, with 12 bases matching TRBD2. The CDR3 runs 16 residues. The ends lost 5 bases at V and 1 base at J; junction bases unmatched: 4. The germline gives CDR1 SGHVS, CDR2 FNYEAQ. CDR3: CASSLLAGGGTDTQYF. CDR3 in DNA: TGTGCCAGCAGCCTGCTAGCGGGAGGGGGCACAGATACGCAGTATTTT. Filled out from reference TRBV7-6 and TRBJ2-3, the complete variable domain reads GAGVSQSPRYKVTKRGQDVALRCDPISGHVSLYWYRQALGQGPEFLTYFNYEAQQDKSGLPNDRFSAERPEGSISTLTIQRTEQRDSAMYRCASSLLAGGGTDTQYFGPGTRLTVL.

The V gene is TRBV19, the J gene TRBJ2-2; 9 bases fit TRBD1. V trimming: 6 bases; J trimming: 6 bases; junction bases outside the gene matches: 5. The CDR3 loop spans 14 amino acids. In germline, CDR1 is LNHDA, CDR2 SQIVND (reference sequence). CDR3 nucleotides: TGTGCCAGTAGGAAGGACAGGGGTGCCGGGGAGCTGTTTTTT. This codes for CASRKDRGAGELFF.

The sample holds a few counts of this clonotype. V is TRBV20-1 and J is TRBJ1-6; possibly TRBD1 for D (5 bases). Germline assignment: CDR1 DFQATT and CDR2 SNEGSKA (reference sequence). CDR3 length equals 15 residues. V shed 7 bases and J shed 0 bases, with 13 bases lying between them. This CDR3 is CSVGGGISYNSPLHF. The CDR3 DNA reads as TGCAGTGTGGGCGGGGGAATCTCCTATAATTCACCCCTCCACTTT.

There are a few counts of this clonotype. The gene calls are TRBV3-1 and TRBJ1-5, with 7 positions matching TRBD1. Per the germline V gene, CDR1 is LGHDT and CDR2 is YNNKEL (reference sequence). With 1 base clipped from V and 4 bases from J, the junction kept 4 bases outside the gene matches. The CDR3 loop spans 15 amino acids. The CDR3 protein is CASSQVRDSNQPQHF. CDR3 nucleotide sequence: TGTGCCAGCAGCCAAGTCCGGGACAGTAATCAGCCCCAGCATTTT.

The chain is built from TRBV6-5 and TRBJ1-2; 9 nucleotides align to TRBD1. Germline CDR1 MNHEY, CDR2 SVGAGI. This CDR3 comprises 13 residues. The junction had 10 bases not matched to a gene; V was cut back by 9 bases and J by 8 bases. DNA for the CDR3: TGTGCCAGTGGTTACTGGACAGGGGCCGGCTACACCTTC. Protein: CASGYWTGAGYTF.

This clonotype was detected ten times or more. The rearrangement uses TRBV10-2 and TRBJ2-1; 8 bases fit TRBD2. The germline V gene has CDR1 WSHSY and CDR2 SAAADI. The CDR3 consists of 15 residues. The V gene end was trimmed by 3 bases and the J gene end by 3 bases; junction bases not matched to a gene: 4. The DNA of the CDR3 is TGCGCCAGCAGTGAAACTAGCGGAGTCTACAATGAGCAGTTCTTC. Translation: CASSETSGVYNEQFF.

This clonotype was counted a few times. The V and J genes are TRBV12-3 or TRBV12-4 and TRBJ1-3; the match to TRBD1 covers 9 bases. The CDR3 sequence is 15 residues long. The V and J ends lost 5 bases and 4 bases, in that order; junction bases with no gene match: 6. The CDR3 nucleotides read TGTGCCAGCAGTGCAGGGACAGGGCCCGGAAACACCATATATTTT. Protein product: CASSAGTGPGNTIYF.

The CDR3 sequence: CASSRGESYSNQPQHF. The CDR3 nucleotides read TGTGCCAGCAGCCGAGGGGAGAGCTATAGCAATCAGCCCCAGCATTTT. The J gene is TRBJ1-5, the V gene TRBV6-6, with a possible D match to TRBD1 (5 bases). V was trimmed by 6 bases and J by 0 bases, leaving 15 bases between them. This CDR3 has 16 residues. Germline V gene data show CDR1 as MNHNY and CDR2 as SVGAGI (reference sequence).

V is TRBV12-3 or TRBV12-4 and J is TRBJ1-5, with 10 nucleotides matching TRBD1. V was pared by 7 bases and J by 2 bases, with 5 bases of the junction left unmatched. This CDR3 comprises 15 residues. The CDR3, as DNA: TGTGCCAGCACCCGGACAGGGGGTCGCAATCAGCCCCAGCATTTT. It yields the protein CASTRTGGRNQPQHF.

This clonotype was seen a few times. The chain couples TRBV12-3 or TRBV12-4 to TRBJ2-7; the D call may be TRBD1 or TRBD2 (6 bases each). The CDR3 runs to 13 residues. V was clipped by 4 bases and J by 7 bases, with 14 bases between them. DNA of the CDR3: TGTGCCAGCAGTTACCTCCGGGGGCGTGAGCAGTACTTC. Encoded protein: CASSYLRGREQYF.

V is TRBV19 and J is TRBJ1-2; D is undetermined. This CDR3 has 15 residues. V lost 4 bases and J lost 3, with 15 bases in between. CDR1 LNHDA and CDR2 SQIVND come from the germline V gene (reference sequence). CDR3 region: CASSTRRFQDYGYTF. In DNA form, the CDR3 reads TGTGCCAGTAGTACCAGGAGGTTTCAGGACTATGGCTACACCTTC.

A few counts support this clonotype. This chain joins TRBV6-6 and TRBJ1-5; no reliable D call. Trimming left V 6 bases short and J 2 bases short, with 14 bases between. The CDR3 has 15 amino acids. Germline lookup yields CDR1 MNHNY and CDR2 SVGAGI (reference sequence). The CDR3, as DNA: TGTGCCAGCAGAAGAGAAGGGTCGGGCAATCAGCCCCAGCATTTT. Amino acid sequence: CASRREGSGNQPQHF.

The chain employs TRBV19 and TRBJ2-6, with 9 bases aligning to TRBD2. Per the germline V gene, CDR1 is LNHDA and CDR2 is SQIVND (reference sequence). V was clipped by 5 bases and J by 2 bases; unmatched bases: 7. There are 17 residues in the CDR3. In DNA, the CDR3 is TGTGCCAGTAGTGCGGACCGGACTAGCGCTGGGGCCAACGTCCTGACTTTC. Amino acids: CASSADRTSAGANVLTF.

The chain has TRBV11-2 and TRBJ2-4; 11 bases map to TRBD1. The CDR3 sequence is 15 residues long. V lost 4 bases, J lost 3 bases, and 2 bases stayed unmatched. Germline CDR1 and CDR2: SGHAT and FQNNGV. The CDR3 DNA is TGTGCCAGCAGCTGGGACAGGGGGTACAAAAACATTCAGTACTTC. Protein sequence: CASSWDRGYKNIQYF.

This chain uses TRBV19 with TRBJ2-4; a weak D match, TRBD2 (5 bases). The CDR3 has 13 residues. The germline V gene has CDR1 LNHDA and CDR2 SQIVND (reference sequence). V lost 7 bases to trimming and J lost 3 bases, with 10 bases between them. In nucleotides, the CDR3 is TGTGCCAGTACTGAGGGAGTCAAAAACATTCAGTACTTC. Protein product: CASTEGVKNIQYF. Full variable domain (outside the CDR3, taken from reference TRBV19 and TRBJ2-4): DGGITQSPKYLFRKEGQNVTLSCEQNLNHDAMYWYRQDPGQGLRLIYYSQIVNDFQKGDIAEGYSVSREKKESFPLTVTSAQKNPTAFYLCASTEGVKNIQYFGAGTRLSVL.

This chain connects TRBV20-1 to TRBJ2-1; 8 nucleotides match TRBD1. The CDR3 is 15 residues long. The germline CDR1 and CDR2 sequences are DFQATT and SNEGSKA (reference sequence). After removal of 5 bases from V and 8 bases from J, the junction contained 14 bases not matched to a gene. The CDR3 loop is CSAQTGDESFDEQFF. For the CDR3, the DNA is TGCAGTGCTCAGACAGGGGACGAAAGTTTTGATGAGCAGTTCTTC.